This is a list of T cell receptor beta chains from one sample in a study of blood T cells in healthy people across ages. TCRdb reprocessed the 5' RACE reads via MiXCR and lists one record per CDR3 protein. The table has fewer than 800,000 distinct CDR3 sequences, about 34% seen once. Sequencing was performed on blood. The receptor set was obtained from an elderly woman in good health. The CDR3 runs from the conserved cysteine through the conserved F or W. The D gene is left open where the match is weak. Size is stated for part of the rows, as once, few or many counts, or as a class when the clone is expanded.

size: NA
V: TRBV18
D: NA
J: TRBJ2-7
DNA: TGTGCCAGCTCCGTGAGTCTCACCAGCAGATCTCAAGGCTACGAGCAGTACTTC
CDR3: CASSVSLTSRSQGYEQYF

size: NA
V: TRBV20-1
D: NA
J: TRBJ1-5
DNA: TGCAGTGCACCCAAACATATAGGTAGCAATCAGCCCCAGCATTTT
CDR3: CSAPKHIGSNQPQHF

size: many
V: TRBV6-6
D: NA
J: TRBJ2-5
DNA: TGTGCCAGCAGTCACCTAGGGGGAGGAGAGACCCAGTACTTC
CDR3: CASSHLGGGETQYF

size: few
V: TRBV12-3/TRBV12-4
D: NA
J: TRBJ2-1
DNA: TGTGCCAGCAGGCCCCTATCCAATGAGCAGTTCTTC
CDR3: CASRPLSNEQFF

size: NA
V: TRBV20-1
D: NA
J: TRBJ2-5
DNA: TGCAGTGCTAGCCCCGCAGGGGGGGAACAAGAGACCCAGTACTTC
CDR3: CSASPAGGEQETQYF

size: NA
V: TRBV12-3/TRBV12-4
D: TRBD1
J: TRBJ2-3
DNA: TGTGCCAGCAGCACAGGGGTGAGAGCAGATGTGCAGTATTTT
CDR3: CASSTGVRADVQYF

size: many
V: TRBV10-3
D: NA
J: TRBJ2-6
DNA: TGTGCCATCCCTGACAGCTCTGGGGCCAACGTCCTGACTTTC
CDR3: CAIPDSSGANVLTF

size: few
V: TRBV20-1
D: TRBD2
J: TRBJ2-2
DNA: TGCAGTGCTAGAGATGTAGTAGCGGGGGCCCTGAACACCGGGGAGCTGTTTTTT
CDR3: CSARDVVAGALNTGELFF

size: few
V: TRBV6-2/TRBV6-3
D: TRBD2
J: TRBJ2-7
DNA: TGTGCCAGCAGTCAGGCTAGCGGTGTTACAGTGCAGTACTTC
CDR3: CASSQASGVTVQYF

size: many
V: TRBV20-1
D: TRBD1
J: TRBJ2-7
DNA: TGCAGTGCTAAACGGACAGGGTTGACCTACGAGCAGTACTTC
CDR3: CSAKRTGLTYEQYF

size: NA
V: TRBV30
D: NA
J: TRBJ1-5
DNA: TGTGCCTGGAGTCTAGAGTCCAATCAGCCCCAGCATTTT
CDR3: CAWSLESNQPQHF

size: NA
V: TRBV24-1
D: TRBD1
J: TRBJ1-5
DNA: TGTGCCACCAGCGAAACAGGGGGCGGACAGCCCCAGCATTTT
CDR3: CATSETGGGQPQHF

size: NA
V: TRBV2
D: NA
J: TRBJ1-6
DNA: TGTGCCAGCATTGGGGGGGGTCAAGGCAGTTCACCCCTCCACTTT
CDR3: CASIGGGQGSSPLHF

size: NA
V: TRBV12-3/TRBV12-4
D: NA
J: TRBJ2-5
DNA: TGTGCCAGCAGGTTATGGAGTCAAGAGACCCAGTACTTC
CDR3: CASRLWSQETQYF

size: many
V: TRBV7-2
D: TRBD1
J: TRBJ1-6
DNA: TGTGCCAGCAGCACAGGACAGGGCGATAATTCACCCCTCCACTTT
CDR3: CASSTGQGDNSPLHF

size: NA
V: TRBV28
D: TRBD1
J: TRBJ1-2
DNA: TGTGCCAGCCTTTCAGATTTCGCTGACAGGGTTTATGGCTACACCTTC
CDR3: CASLSDFADRVYGYTF

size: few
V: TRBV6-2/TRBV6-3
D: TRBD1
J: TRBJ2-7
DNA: TGTGCCAGCAGTTACTCGTTCGGCCAGGGGGCCTACAATGAGCAGTACTTC
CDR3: CASSYSFGQGAYNEQYF

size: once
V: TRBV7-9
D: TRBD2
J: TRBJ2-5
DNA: TGTGCCAGCAGCTTCCCGACTAGCGGGTTTTGGGGGCAAGAGACCCAGTACTTC
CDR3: CASSFPTSGFWGQETQYF

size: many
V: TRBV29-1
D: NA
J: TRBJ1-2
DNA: TGCAGCGTTGAAAAAGGGAGGGGAAGTGGCTACACCTTC
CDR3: CSVEKGRGSGYTF

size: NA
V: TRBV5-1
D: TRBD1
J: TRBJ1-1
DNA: TGCGCCAGCACAAGCGGGCGAGGGACAGTCGCTGAAGCTTTCTTT
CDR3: CASTSGRGTVAEAFF

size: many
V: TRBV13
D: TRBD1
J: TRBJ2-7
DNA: TGTGCCAGCAGCTTGCGGGACAGGCCACCCTACGAGCAGTACTTC
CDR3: CASSLRDRPPYEQYF

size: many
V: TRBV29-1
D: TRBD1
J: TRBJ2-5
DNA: TGCAGCGCAGGGGGCTCGAGAGGAGAGACCCAGTACTTC
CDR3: CSAGGSRGETQYF

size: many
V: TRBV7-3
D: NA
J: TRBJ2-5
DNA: TGTGCCAGCAGCCCCCGGGGCCTAGGGGAGACCCAGTACTTC
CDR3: CASSPRGLGETQYF

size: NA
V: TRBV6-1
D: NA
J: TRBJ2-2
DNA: TGTGCCAGCAGTGAACAAGGGAGACTGAACACCGGGGAGCTGTTTTTT
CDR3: CASSEQGRLNTGELFF

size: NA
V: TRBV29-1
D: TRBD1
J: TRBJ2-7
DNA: TGCAGCGGCAACAGGGGGGCCGAGCAGTACTTC
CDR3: CSGNRGAEQYF

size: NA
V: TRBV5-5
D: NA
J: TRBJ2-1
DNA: TGTGCCAGCAGCTTATCGATAGCGGACTACAATGAGCAGTTCTTC
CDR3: CASSLSIADYNEQFF

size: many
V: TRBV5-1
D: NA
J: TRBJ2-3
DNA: TGCGCCAGCAGCCTGGACAGCTCTAGCACAGATACGCAGTATTTT
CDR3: CASSLDSSSTDTQYF

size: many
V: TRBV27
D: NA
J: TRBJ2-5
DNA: TGTGCCAGCGGAGGTTGGGGCGGGGGCCAAGCTCAGTACTTC
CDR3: CASGGWGGGQAQYF

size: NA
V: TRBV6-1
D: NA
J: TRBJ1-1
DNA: TGTGCCAGCAGTCCCTTCAGGAAAGTGAACACTGAAGCTTTCTTT
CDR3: CASSPFRKVNTEAFF

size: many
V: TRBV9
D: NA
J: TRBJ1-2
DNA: TGTGCCAGCAGCGTAGGAACAGGGTGGTATGGCTACACCTTC
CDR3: CASSVGTGWYGYTF

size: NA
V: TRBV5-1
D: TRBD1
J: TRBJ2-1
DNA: TGCGCCAGCATCAAGGGGGGACAGGGGAGCGATGAGCAGTTCTTC
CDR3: CASIKGGQGSDEQFF

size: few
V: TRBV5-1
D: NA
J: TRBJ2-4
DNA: TGCGCCAGCAGCTTGGGTCGGCTACTAGCCAAAAACATTCAGTACTTC
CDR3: CASSLGRLLAKNIQYF

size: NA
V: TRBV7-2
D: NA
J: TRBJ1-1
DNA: TGTGCCTGCAGCTTAAACCCGCAGGTTGAAGCTTTCTTT
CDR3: CACSLNPQVEAFF

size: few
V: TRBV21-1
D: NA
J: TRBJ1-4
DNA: TGTGCCAGCAGCAAAGTGAGCCACAGGGACACGGAAAAACTGTTTTTT
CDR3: CASSKVSHRDTEKLFF

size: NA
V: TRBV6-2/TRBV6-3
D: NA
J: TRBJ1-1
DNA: NA
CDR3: CASSSSGRNTEAFF

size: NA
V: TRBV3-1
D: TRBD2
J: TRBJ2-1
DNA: TGTGCCAGCAGCCAAGAATTTAGCGGGGGCGATTATTGCAATGAGCAGTTCTTC
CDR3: CASSQEFSGGDYCNEQFF

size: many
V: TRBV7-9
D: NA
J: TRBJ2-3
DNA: TGTGCCAGCAGCTTGGAAAGAAGGGGGGGGGCCGCCCCCACAGATACGCAGTATTTT
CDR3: CASSLERRGGAAPTDTQYF

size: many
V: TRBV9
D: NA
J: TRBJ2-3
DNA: TGTGCCAGCAGCTTCCGGTTGTCCTCTGGCACAGATACGCAGTATTTT
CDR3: CASSFRLSSGTDTQYF

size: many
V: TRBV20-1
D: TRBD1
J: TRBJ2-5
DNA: TGCAGTGCTGAACAGGGGACCCAAGAGACCCAGTACTTC
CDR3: CSAEQGTQETQYF

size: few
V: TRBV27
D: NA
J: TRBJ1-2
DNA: TGTGCCAGCAGTTCCCTTTCGAAAGAGAGAAACTATGGCTACACCTTC
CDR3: CASSSLSKERNYGYTF

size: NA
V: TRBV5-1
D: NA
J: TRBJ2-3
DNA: TGCGCCAGCAGCTTGAAGGGGGTTTCCACAGATACGCAGTATTTT
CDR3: CASSLKGVSTDTQYF

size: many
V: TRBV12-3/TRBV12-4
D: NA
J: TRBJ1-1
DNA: TGTGCCAGCAGCCTTAGGCGGGGGGGTATGGACACTGAAGCTTTCTTT
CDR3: CASSLRRGGMDTEAFF

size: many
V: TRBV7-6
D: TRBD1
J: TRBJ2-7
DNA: TGTGCCAGCAGCATCCGGGACAGGGGAAACGAGCAGTACTTC
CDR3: CASSIRDRGNEQYF

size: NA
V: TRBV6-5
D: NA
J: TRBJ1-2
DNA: TGTGCCAGCACCGTAGGCCGTCCAATTAGTGGTGGCTACACCTTC
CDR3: CASTVGRPISGGYTF

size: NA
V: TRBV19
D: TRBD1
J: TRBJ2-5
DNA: TGTGCCAGTAGTATGGGACAGGGGTACCAAGAGACCCAGTACTTC
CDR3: CASSMGQGYQETQYF

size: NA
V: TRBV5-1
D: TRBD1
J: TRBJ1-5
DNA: TGCGCCAGCAGCTACCGACAGGGGGATCAGCCCCGGCATTTT
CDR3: CASSYRQGDQPRHF

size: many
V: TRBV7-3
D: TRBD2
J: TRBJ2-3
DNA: TGTGCCAGCAGCTACGGACTAGCGGGGGGCACAGATACGCAGTATTTT
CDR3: CASSYGLAGGTDTQYF

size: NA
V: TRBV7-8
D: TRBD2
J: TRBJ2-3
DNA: TGTGCCAGCAGCGCACGACTAGCGGGGGGGCTAGATACGCAGTATTTT
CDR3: CASSARLAGGLDTQYF

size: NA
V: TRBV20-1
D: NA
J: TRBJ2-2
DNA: TGCAGTGCTAGAGACCTGGGGGGAAACACCGGGGAGCTGTTTTTT
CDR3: CSARDLGGNTGELFF

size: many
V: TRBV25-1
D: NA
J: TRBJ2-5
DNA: TGTGCCAGCGGAGGGGGAGAGACCCAGTACTTC
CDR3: CASGGGETQYF

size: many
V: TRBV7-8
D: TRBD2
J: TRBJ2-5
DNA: TGTGCCAGCAGCTTAAAAGCGGGGGGGCTGAAGACCCAGTACTTC
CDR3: CASSLKAGGLKTQYF

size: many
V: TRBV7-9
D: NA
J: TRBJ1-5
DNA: TGTGCCAGCAGCTTAGCGGGGGTGCGACAGCCCCAGCATTTT
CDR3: CASSLAGVRQPQHF